Presented here are 10 T cell receptor beta chains from one specimen sequenced in a study of blood T cell repertoires in COVID-19. Profiling relied on immunoSEQ multiplex PCR, and the TCRdb table lists in-frame clones only, not all of them. Of about 100,000 clones listed, 60% to 85% are singletons. Specimen: peripheral blood. The receptors stem from a man between 65 and 85 years old with acute or convalescent COVID-19.

CDR3 protein: CASSPLAGGIETQYF. The CDR3 DNA reads TGTGCCAGCAGCCCACTAGCGGGGGGGATAGAGACCCAGTACTTC. The chain joins TRBV7-3 to TRBJ2-5, with 13 positions matching TRBD2. The CDR3 totals 15 residues. V shed 5 bases and J 4 bases; nucleotides not matched to a gene: 4. Germline V gene lookup returns CDR1 SGHTA and CDR2 FQGTGA.

The CDR3 spells CASAAGQGGNSPLHF. DNA for the CDR3: TGTGCTAGTGCCGCCGGACAGGGCGGAAATTCACCCCTCCACTTT. The chain couples TRBV12-5 to TRBJ1-6, with 8 bases aligning to TRBD1. Germline CDR1 is LGHNT and CDR2 is FRNRAP. The CDR3 consists of 15 residues. V lost 7 bases to trimming and J lost 7 bases; unmatched junction nucleotides: 9.

The CDR3, as DNA: TGTGCCAGCAGCTTAGGGGGCCCGTCCGGGGAGCTGTTTTTT. It translates to CASSLGGPSGELFF. The chain has TRBV5-6 and TRBJ2-2, with 7 bases that match TRBD1. V shed 2 bases, J shed 6 bases, and the junction held 4 bases outside the gene matches. CDR1 is SGHDT and CDR2 is YYEEEE in the germline V gene. CDR3 size: 14 residues.

This chain connects TRBV2 to TRBJ1-2; maybe TRBD1 (5 bases). Germline CDR1 and CDR2: SNHLY and FYNNEI. The CDR3 runs to 11 residues. V gave up 6 bases and J gave up 7 bases, with 9 bases separating them. The CDR3 reads CASRSRGGYTF. The CDR3 DNA reads as TGTGCCAGCAGATCAAGGGGTGGCTACACCTTC. The full variable domain, rest sourced from reference TRBV2 and TRBJ1-2, is EPEVTQTPSHQVTQMGQEVILRCVPISNHLYFYWYRQILGQKVEFLVSFYNNEISEKSEIFDDQFSVERPDGSNFTLKIRSTKLEDSAMYFCASRSRGGYTFGSGTRLTVV.

V and J are TRBV7-9 and TRBJ2-3, with D uncertain. Trimming removed 6 bases at V and 4 bases at J, with 17 bases between. CDR1 and CDR2 (germline): SEHNR, FQNEAQ (reference sequence). The CDR3 consists of 15 residues. The CDR3 region has the DNA TGTGCCAGCAGGCAGGAAGTCTTCCGTCCAGATACGCAGTATTTT. Translated, it gives CASRQEVFRPDTQYF.

This chain joins TRBV9 and TRBJ2-7; TRBD1 matches at 10 bases. The V gene end was trimmed by 0 bases and the J gene end by 6 bases; junction bases not matched to a gene: 6. Germline loops: CDR1 SGDLS, CDR2 YYNGEE. The CDR3 is 15 amino acids. CDR3 bases: TGTGCCAGCAGCGTAGAGACAGGGGGCCGTGGCGAGCAGTACTTC. Residues: CASSVETGGRGEQYF.

CDR3 nucleotide sequence: TGTGCCAGCAGCCAAGCGGGGACAGGTTTTAGGTATGAGCAGTTCTTC. Translation: CASSQAGTGFRYEQFF. The chain has TRBV4-2 and TRBJ2-1; TRBD1 matches 8 bases. Per the germline V gene, CDR1 is LGHNA and CDR2 is YNFKEQ. The CDR3 loop spans 16 amino acids. Trimming cost V 1 base and J 8 bases; bases outside gene matches: 10.

The chain employs TRBV7-6 and TRBJ1-3; the D is unclear. Trimming cost V 6 bases and J 1 base, with 13 bases left between them. The CDR3 contains 15 residues. CDR1 and CDR2 from the germline V gene are SGHVS and FNYEAQ. The chain's CDR3 is CASSSGGWSGNTIYF. The CDR3 nucleotides read TGTGCCAGCAGTTCTGGCGGATGGTCTGGAAACACCATATATTTT. Complete variable domain (other parts from reference TRBV7-6 and TRBJ1-3): GAGVSQSPRYKVTKRGQDVALRCDPISGHVSLYWYRQALGQGPEFLTYFNYEAQQDKSGLPNDRFSAERPEGSISTLTIQRTEQRDSAMYRCASSSGGWSGNTIYFGEGSWLTVV.

The J gene is TRBJ2-5, the V gene TRBV7-9; D remains unclear. Trimming pared 2 bases from V and 4 bases from J, leaving 11 bases between. This CDR3 region has 14 residues. Per germline, CDR1 SEHNR and CDR2 FQNEAQ (reference sequence). Here the CDR3 reads CASSLRGLGETQYF. CDR3 in DNA: TGTGCCAGCAGCTTAAGAGGCCTAGGAGAGACCCAGTACTTC.

This chain joins TRBV19 and TRBJ1-1; TRBD1 is a possible D gene (5 bases). CDR1 is LNHDA, CDR2 SQIVND, per germline (reference sequence). The CDR3 has 17 amino acids. Trimming removed 3 bases at V and 3 bases at J, with 20 bases between. CDR3 coding DNA: TGTGCCAGTAGTATCCCTCGCTCCACAGGCACGTACACTGAAGCTTTCTTT. Its translation is CASSIPRSTGTYTEAFF.